A selection of T cell receptor beta chains follows, all from one sample in a study of identical twins. TCRdb re-called the 5' RACE reads through MiXCR, storing one row per CDR3 protein. The sample holds around 530,000 distinct CDR3 sequences, approximately 14% seen once. The same specimen was also included in a second study, on yellow fever vaccine responses in identical twins.

Sequenced: CD4+ T cells sorted from blood. The receptors were gathered from a young woman in good health. The CDR3 runs from the conserved cysteine through the conserved F or W. Each record gives: D gene, V gene, J gene, clone size, CDR3 DNA, CDR3 protein. D genes are given only for firm matches. Part of the rows lack a size; the others show once, few, many or a class for expanded clones.

TRBD1	TRBV20-1	TRBJ1-6	few	TGCAGTGCCACCCGGGACAGTTCTAATTCACCCCTCCACTTT	CSATRDSSNSPLHF
NA	TRBV3-1	TRBJ1-5	NA	TGTGCCAGCAGCCAAGATGGAGGCGGGGGAGCCCAGCATTTT	CASSQDGGGGAQHF
NA	TRBV24-1	TRBJ2-2	NA	TGTGCCACCAGCTCCCGGTGGCCCGGGGAGCTGTTTTTT	CATSSRWPGELFF
TRBD2	TRBV19	TRBJ2-5	NA	TGTGCCAGTAGTCAGCGGGGGGCGCCTGGGGAGACCCAGTACTTC	CASSQRGAPGETQYF
NA	TRBV20-1	TRBJ1-1	few	TGCAGTGCCACCGGGGATCGGAACACTGAAGCTTTCTTT	CSATGDRNTEAFF
NA	TRBV28	TRBJ2-5	few	TGTGCCAGCAGTTTCTGGGAGGCGGGGGCCAAAGAGACCCAGTACTTC	CASSFWEAGAKETQYF
NA	TRBV10-3	TRBJ2-1	few	TGTGCCATCAGTGAGTTAATGGCCCCCTACAATGAGCAGTTCTTC	CAISELMAPYNEQFF
TRBD2	TRBV20-1	TRBJ2-3	NA	TGCAGTGCCCCTCGACTAGCGGGGGGGCTAGGGGTTACAGATACGCAGTATTTT	CSAPRLAGGLGVTDTQYF
TRBD1	TRBV20-1	TRBJ2-5	many	TGCAGTGCTAGGGGACAGCAAGAGACCCAGTACTTC	CSARGQQETQYF
NA	TRBV12-5	TRBJ2-2	few	TGTGCTAGTGCCCAGGGCCCTGACAGCTCGAGAACCGGGGAGCTGTTTTTT	CASAQGPDSSRTGELFF
TRBD1	TRBV5-6	TRBJ2-1	NA	TGTGCCAGCAGCTTGCTGGACAGGGACACGGGTGAGCAGTTCTTC	CASSLLDRDTGEQFF
TRBD2	TRBV4-2	TRBJ2-3	NA	TGTGCCAGCAGCCAAGCTCATAGCGGGGGGGCCCGGGGAGATACGCAGTATTTT	CASSQAHSGGARGDTQYF
NA	TRBV11-2	TRBJ1-1	few	TGTGCCAGCAGGCCACTTCGGGGAAACACTGAAGCTTTCTTT	CASRPLRGNTEAFF
TRBD2	TRBV3-1	TRBJ2-3	many	TGTGCCAGCAGCAAGACTTTAGCGGGAGGGCGCCGTGATACGCAGTATTTT	CASSKTLAGGRRDTQYF
TRBD2	TRBV11-3	TRBJ2-2	NA	TGTGCCAGCAGCTCGGGACTAGCGGGGTCCGGGGAGCTGTTTTTT	CASSSGLAGSGELFF
TRBD2	TRBV11-2	TRBJ2-3	NA	TGTGCCAGCAGCTTTCAGCGGGGAACGGCGTTGAATACGCAGTATTTT	CASSFQRGTALNTQYF
NA	TRBV6-5	TRBJ2-3	few	TGTGCCAGCAGTTCACTAGTGCAGAGCACAGATACGCAGTATTTT	CASSSLVQSTDTQYF
NA	TRBV28	TRBJ2-7	NA	TGTGCCAGCAGCCCCAAAATTGGTGAGCAGTACTTC	CASSPKIGEQYF
TRBD2	TRBV20-1	TRBJ2-1	few	TGCAGTGCTAGAGGGAAGCGGGGTCCCTACAATGAGCAGTTCTTC	CSARGKRGPYNEQFF
TRBD1	TRBV25-1	TRBJ1-6	few	TGTGCCAGACACAGGGGGCGGCATTCACCCCTCCACTTT	CARHRGRHSPLHF
NA	TRBV20-1	TRBJ2-1	NA	TGCAGTGCCTCAGGGATTAGCACCTACAATGAGCAGTTCTTC	CSASGISTYNEQFF
TRBD1	TRBV11-3	TRBJ2-5	NA	TGTGCCAGCAGCTACCCCGGGACAGCTACCCAGTACTTC	CASSYPGTATQYF
TRBD2	TRBV20-1	TRBJ2-7	NA	TGCAGTGCTAGAGATATCCAGGGGAGGCGACTAGCGGGAGGAGAGCAGTACTTC	CSARDIQGRRLAGGEQYF
TRBD1	TRBV15	TRBJ1-1	NA	TGTGCCACCAGCAGACCCGGACAGGGGGACACTGAAGCTTTCTTT	CATSRPGQGDTEAFF
TRBD1	TRBV12-3/TRBV12-4	TRBJ2-7	many	TGTGCCAGCAGTATAAGTATTGGGACAGGGTCTACCTACGAGCAGTACTTC	CASSISIGTGSTYEQYF
NA	TRBV5-1	TRBJ2-5	few	TGCGCCAGCAGCTCAAATCCCGACGAGACCCAGTACTTC	CASSSNPDETQYF
NA	TRBV19	TRBJ2-2	NA	TGTGCCAGTACCGGGCAGGGCACCGGGGAGCTGTTTTTT	CASTGQGTGELFF
NA	TRBV5-1	TRBJ2-6	few	TGCGCCAGCAGCTTGGATATAGGAAGTGGCTCTGGGGCCAACGTCCTGACTTTC	CASSLDIGSGSGANVLTF
TRBD2	TRBV20-1	TRBJ2-1	NA	TGCAGTGCTAGGGGGACTAGCGTCCTTAATGAGCAGTTCTTC	CSARGTSVLNEQFF
TRBD1	TRBV6-6	TRBJ2-3	NA	TGTGCCAGCATAGACAGGGGCACAGATACGCAGTATTTT	CASIDRGTDTQYF
NA	TRBV6-2/TRBV6-3	TRBJ2-5	NA	TGTGCCAGCAGTTACGCGGGCGAGACCCAGTACTTC	CASSYAGETQYF
NA	TRBV28	TRBJ2-6	once	TGTGCCAGCAGTTTGTACAGCTCTGGGGCCAACGTCCTGACTTTC	CASSLYSSGANVLTF
NA	TRBV5-8	TRBJ2-1	NA	TGTGCCAGCAGCCCAATATCCGGAGGGGCATACAATGAGCAGTTCTTC	CASSPISGGAYNEQFF
TRBD1	TRBV29-1	TRBJ2-7	few	TGCAGCGTTGAAACGTTCCGGACAGGCCTAACCTACGAGCAGTACTTC	CSVETFRTGLTYEQYF
NA	TRBV5-1	TRBJ2-5	NA	TGCGCCAGCAGCCATCAACGAGGCCAAGAGACCCAGTACTTC	CASSHQRGQETQYF
NA	TRBV10-1	TRBJ1-1	once	TGCGCCAGCAGTGAGTCAGGGGCACTAAACACTGAAGCTTTCTTT	CASSESGALNTEAFF
NA	TRBV29-1	TRBJ2-7	few	TGCAGCGCCCGGAAGGGAGAGAGCACCTACGAGCAGTACTTC	CSARKGESTYEQYF
NA	TRBV6-5	TRBJ2-2	NA	TGTGCCAGCAGTTACTCGAGCGGGTCCGGGGAGCTGTTTTTT	CASSYSSGSGELFF
NA	TRBV28	TRBJ2-4	few	TGTGCCAGCATTGGAGGGTCAGCCAAAAACATTCAGTACTTC	CASIGGSAKNIQYF
TRBD1	TRBV7-6	TRBJ2-7	NA	TGTGCCAGCAGCGCAGAATCTGGGACAGGGGCTTACGAGCAGTACTTC	CASSAESGTGAYEQYF
NA	TRBV9	TRBJ2-2	NA	TGTGCCAGCAGCGTAGCCGGCATGAACACCGGGGAGCTGTTTTTT	CASSVAGMNTGELFF